Listed below are T cell receptor beta chains from one sample, sequenced in a study of naive and memory T cell subsets. One entry per CDR3 protein, called by TCRdb with MiXCR from the 5' RACE reads. This sample has more than 50,000 distinct CDR3 sequences, with about 7% found just once. The receptors come from a male donor in good health. CDR3s include the opening cysteine and the closing phenylalanine or tryptophan. The D gene is left open where the match is weak. Expanded clones get a size class; other rows say once, few or many, or leave the size out.

clone size	V gene	D gene	J gene	CDR3 DNA	CDR3 protein
many	TRBV7-9	TRBD1	TRBJ1-1	TGTGCCAGCAGCCAACAGGGGGTGAACACTGAAGCTTTCTTT	CASSQQGVNTEAFF
many	TRBV6-6	.	TRBJ2-1	TGTGCCAGCAGTTGGGACAACAATGAGCAGTTCTTC	CASSWDNNEQFF
many	TRBV7-9	TRBD2	TRBJ2-3	TGTGCCAGCAGCCCCACTAGCGGGAGTGCGGATACGCAGTATTTT	CASSPTSGSADTQYF
few	TRBV10-2	.	TRBJ2-3	TGCGCCAGCAGAGCTGGGTACGCAGATACGCAGTATTTT	CASRAGYADTQYF
few	TRBV5-1	TRBD2	TRBJ2-3	TGCGCCAGCAGAGCGGGGGCTAGCACAGATACGCAGTATTTT	CASRAGASTDTQYF
few	TRBV7-9	TRBD1	TRBJ2-4	TGTGCCAGCAGCCCTTCGGGACAGAAAAACATTCAGTACTTC	CASSPSGQKNIQYF
few	TRBV10-3	TRBD1	TRBJ1-5	TGTGCCATCAGGCAGACAGGGGATGACAATCAGCCCCAGCATTTT	CAIRQTGDDNQPQHF
.	TRBV15	.	TRBJ2-7	TGTGCCACCAGCCGCTCGGGGGAGCAGTACTTC	CATSRSGEQYF
many	TRBV29-1	.	TRBJ2-2	TGCAGCACAAAAAGACAGAGCACCGGGGAGCTGTTTTTT	CSTKRQSTGELFF
.	TRBV5-6	TRBD1	TRBJ2-3	TGTGCCAGCAGCCCATTAGGGACAGGGGGCTCGTATTTT	CASSPLGTGGSYF
.	TRBV27	.	TRBJ2-7	TGTGCCAGCAGTTTTCCTAACGAGCAGTACTTC	CASSFPNEQYF
.	TRBV20-1	.	TRBJ1-2	TGCAGTGCTAAGTATGGCTACACCTTC	CSAKYGYTF
.	TRBV5-1	.	TRBJ2-1	TGCGCCAGCTCCCCGGTGCTTGCCGATGAGCAGTTCTTC	CASSPVLADEQFF
many	TRBV3-1	.	TRBJ2-2	TGTGCCAGCAGCATTACGGCTTTAGGGACCGGGGAGCTGTTTTTT	CASSITALGTGELFF
many	TRBV6-5	.	TRBJ2-3	TGTGCCAGCAGGAGGGCGGCAGGGGCAGTAGATACGCAGTATTTT	CASRRAAGAVDTQYF
few	TRBV10-2	.	TRBJ2-5	TGCGCCAGCCACGACAGAAACGAAGAGACCCAGTACTTC	CASHDRNEETQYF
many	TRBV2	.	TRBJ2-3	TGTGCCAGCAGTAGGACGTACACAGATACGCAGTATTTT	CASSRTYTDTQYF
.	TRBV15	.	TRBJ2-1	TGTGCCACCAGCACCCAGGACAGATACTACAATGAGCAGTTCTTC	CATSTQDRYYNEQFF
many	TRBV29-1	TRBD2	TRBJ2-2	TGCAGCGTTGACCAACTAGCGGGGGCGGGCGGGGAGCTGTTTTTT	CSVDQLAGAGGELFF
few	TRBV10-3	TRBD1	TRBJ2-7	TGTGCCATCAGTAATCCGGGACAGGCCTACGAGCAGTACTTC	CAISNPGQAYEQYF
many	TRBV11-2	.	TRBJ2-5	TGTGCCAGCAGCTTAAATTCCGGGCCTAGGGGAGAGACCCAGTACTTC	CASSLNSGPRGETQYF
few	TRBV28	TRBD2	TRBJ2-3	TGTGCCAGCAGACCTAGCGGAGATACGCAGTATTTT	CASRPSGDTQYF
.	TRBV19	.	TRBJ2-1	TGTGCCAGTCTTGCAACGAGCTCCTACAATGAGCAGTTCTTC	CASLATSSYNEQFF
.	TRBV5-1	TRBD2	TRBJ2-1	TGCGCCAGCAGCCGTTCCCCTAGCGGGACAACTTACAATGAGCAGTTCTTC	CASSRSPSGTTYNEQFF
.	TRBV20-1	.	TRBJ1-5	TGCAGTGCCTGGAGGTCCCATAGCAATCAGCCCCAGCATTTT	CSAWRSHSNQPQHF
many	TRBV6-1	.	TRBJ2-3	TGTGCCAGCCAGGATGTTCGCCTCACAGATACGCAGTATTTT	CASQDVRLTDTQYF
few	TRBV19	.	TRBJ2-2	TGTGCCAGTAGTATTGGGACACCGAACACCGGGGAGCTGTTTTTT	CASSIGTPNTGELFF
few	TRBV6-2/TRBV6-3	.	TRBJ2-3	TGTGCCAGCAGTTACCTTCAGAACACAGATACGCAGTATTTT	CASSYLQNTDTQYF
many	TRBV11-2	.	TRBJ1-5	TGTGCCAGCAGCTTAAGGGTTGTAGGCAGCCTACGGAATCAGCCCCAGCATTTT	CASSLRVVGSLRNQPQHF
few	TRBV18	TRBD2	TRBJ2-1	TGTGCCAGCTCACCCCACCCGGGACTAGCGGGTCGCAATGAGCAGTTCTTC	CASSPHPGLAGRNEQFF
many	TRBV15	.	TRBJ2-2	TGTGCCACCAGCAAAGAGTTGACAACTCAGAACACCGGGGAGCTGTTTTTT	CATSKELTTQNTGELFF
many	TRBV6-5	.	TRBJ2-6	TGTGCCAGCAAGGTCGCGGAGAGCTCTGGGGCCAACGTCCTGACTTTC	CASKVAESSGANVLTF